This T cell receptor beta chain was retrieved from a study of identical twins. Study outcomes and limitations: Models came in too low on out-of-frame TCR alpha sharing in monozygotic twins. Without tracking the same donors, conclusions rested on cross-sectional statistical analysis.

From the 5' RACE reads, TCRdb called clonotypes with MiXCR, one entry per CDR3 protein. The sample holds approximately 700,000 distinct CDR3 sequences; 6% to 6.5% are singletons and the top ten take 1.5% to 2%. Germline V lookup: CDR1 SEHNR, CDR2 FQNEAQ (reference sequence). The CDR3 spans 15 residues. After removal of 6 bases from V and 6 bases from J, the junction contained 9 bases not matched to a gene. This clonotype came up a few times. Its antigen is still unknown. The chain joins TRBV7-9 to TRBJ2-2, with TRBD2 matching 8 bases. The source of this sequence is a man aged 18-30 years in good health. Sequenced: naive T cells sorted from blood. The CDR3 here is CASRFPGTSPGELFF. The CDR3, as DNA: TGTGCCAGCAGATTCCCCGGGACTAGTCCCGGGGAGCTGTTTTTT.